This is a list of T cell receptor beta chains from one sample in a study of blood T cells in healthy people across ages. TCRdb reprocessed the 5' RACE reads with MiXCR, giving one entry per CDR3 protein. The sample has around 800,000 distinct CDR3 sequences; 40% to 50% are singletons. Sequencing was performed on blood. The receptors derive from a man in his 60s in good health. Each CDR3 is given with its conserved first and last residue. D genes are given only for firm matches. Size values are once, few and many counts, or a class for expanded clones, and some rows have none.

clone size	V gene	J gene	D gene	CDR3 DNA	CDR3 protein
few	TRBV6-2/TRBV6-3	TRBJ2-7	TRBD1	TGTGCCAGCAGTTCCGACACCGGGACAGGGATCTACGAGCAGTACTTC	CASSSDTGTGIYEQYF
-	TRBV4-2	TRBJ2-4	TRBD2	TGTGCCAGCAGCCAAGCCCGGGGCGGGGGAGACAACATTCAGTACTTC	CASSQARGGGDNIQYF
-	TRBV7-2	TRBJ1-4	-	TGTGCCAGCAACTTGGGAGGCCTCAATGAAAAACTGTTTTTT	CASNLGGLNEKLFF
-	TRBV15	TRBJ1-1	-	TGTGCCACCAGCAGAGATATCGGCAGGAACACTGAAGCTTTCTTT	CATSRDIGRNTEAFF
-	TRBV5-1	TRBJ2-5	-	TGCGCCAGCAGCTCCCAGGGGGGACAAGAGACCCAGTACTTC	CASSSQGGQETQYF
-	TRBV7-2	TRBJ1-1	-	TGTGCCAGCAGCTTTGGGTCCAGGGGTGGCACTGAAGCTTTCTTT	CASSFGSRGGTEAFF
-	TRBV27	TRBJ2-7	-	TGTGCCAGCAGTCCCCGTTATTGGAACAACTCCTACGAGCAGTACTTC	CASSPRYWNNSYEQYF
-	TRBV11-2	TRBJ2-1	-	TGTGCCAGCAGCTTCGGGACGGAGTCCTACAATGAGCAGTTCTTC	CASSFGTESYNEQFF
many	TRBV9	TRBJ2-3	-	TGTGCCAGCAGCGTAGTGGGGGCGGCAGATACGCAGTATTTT	CASSVVGAADTQYF
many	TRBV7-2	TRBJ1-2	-	TGTGCCAGCACCGCAACTGGGCCAGGGAACTATGGCTACACCTTC	CASTATGPGNYGYTF
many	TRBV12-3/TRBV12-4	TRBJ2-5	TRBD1	TGTGCCAGCAGTAAGACAGGGGGCGCTTACCTGGAGACCCAGTACTTC	CASSKTGGAYLETQYF
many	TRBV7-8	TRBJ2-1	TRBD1	TGTGCCAGCAGCCTCCGGACAGGGCCGAATGAGCAGTTCTTC	CASSLRTGPNEQFF
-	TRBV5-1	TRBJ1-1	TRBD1	TGCGCCAGCAGCCTCGGACAGGGGGCTAATTTGAACACTGAAGCTTTCTTT	CASSLGQGANLNTEAFF
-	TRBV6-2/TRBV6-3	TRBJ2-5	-	TGTGCCAGCGGGGACCGCTCTCTGATTGCGGAGACCCAGTACTTC	CASGDRSLIAETQYF
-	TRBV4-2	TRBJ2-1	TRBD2	TGTGCCAGCAGCCAATCGACTAGCGGGGGGCTATATGAGCAGTTCTTC	CASSQSTSGGLYEQFF
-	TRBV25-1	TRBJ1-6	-	TGTGCCAGCAGTGGGAATTATTCACCCCTCCACTTT	CASSGNYSPLHF
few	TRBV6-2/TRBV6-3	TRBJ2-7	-	TGTGCCAGCAGTTCTGGGTATACCCAGTACTTC	CASSSGYTQYF
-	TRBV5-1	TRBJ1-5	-	TGCGCCAGCAGCTTGGAAAACAGAAATCAGCCCCAGCATTTT	CASSLENRNQPQHF
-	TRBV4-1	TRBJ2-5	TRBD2	TGCGCCAGCAGCCAAGATCCGTGGACTAGCGGAGAGACCCAGTACTTC	CASSQDPWTSGETQYF
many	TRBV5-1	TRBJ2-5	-	TGCGCCAGCAGCCTCCCTGACTTCGAAGGGGAACAAGAGACCCAGTACTTC	CASSLPDFEGEQETQYF
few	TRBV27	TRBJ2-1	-	TGTGCCAGCAGTTTGTCAGGCCACAATGAGCAGTTCTTC	CASSLSGHNEQFF
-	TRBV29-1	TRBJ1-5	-	TGCAGCGTTGGATACAGGGCAAGCAATCAGCCCCTGCATTTT	CSVGYRASNQPLHF
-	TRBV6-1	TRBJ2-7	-	TGTGCCAGCAGTGGGGGGCGGGCTACCTACGAGCAGTACTTC	CASSGGRATYEQYF
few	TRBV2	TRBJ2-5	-	TGTGCCAGCGGTCCTCTAGGACCACCTTGGGAGCAGTACTTC	CASGPLGPPWEQYF
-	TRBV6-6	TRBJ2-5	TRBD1	TGTGCCAGCAGCTACCGGGACAGGGAAGAGACCCAGTACTTC	CASSYRDREETQYF
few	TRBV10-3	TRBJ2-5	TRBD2	TGTGCCATCAGTGACGTTGGTCTAGCGGGCGACCAAGAGACCCAGTACTTC	CAISDVGLAGDQETQYF
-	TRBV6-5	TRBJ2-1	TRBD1	TGTGCCAGCAGTTACTATGCGGGACAGGGAGTAAATGAGCAGTTCTTC	CASSYYAGQGVNEQFF
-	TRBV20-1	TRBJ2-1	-	TGCAGTGCTAGCGGCAGCAATGAGCAGTTCTTC	CSASGSNEQFF
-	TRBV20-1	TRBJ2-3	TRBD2	TGCAGTGCTAGGGATAGCGGGGGCCGCACAGAGACGCAGTATTTT	CSARDSGGRTETQYF
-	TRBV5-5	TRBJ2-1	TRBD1	TGTGCCAGCAGCTTGGTGGACAGGGAGACAAATGAGCAGTTCTTC	CASSLVDRETNEQFF
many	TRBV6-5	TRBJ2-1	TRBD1	TGTGCCAGCAGTGACTCAGGGGGCGATGAGCAGTTCTTC	CASSDSGGDEQFF
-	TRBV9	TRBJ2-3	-	TGTGCCAGCAGCGGGACCCCGTGGGATACGCAGTATTTT	CASSGTPWDTQYF
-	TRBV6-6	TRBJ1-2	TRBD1	TGTGCCAGCAGGAGTGCCGACAGGGGCAATGGCTACTCCTTC	CASRSADRGNGYSF
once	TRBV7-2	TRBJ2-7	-	TGTGCCAGCAGCTTAGTGGTGGGCCTCTCTTACGAGCAGTACTTC	CASSLVVGLSYEQYF
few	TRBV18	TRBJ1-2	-	TGTGCCAGCTCACCTGATATAACTTCTGGCTACACCTTC	CASSPDITSGYTF
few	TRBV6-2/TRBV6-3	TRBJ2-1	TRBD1	TGTGCCAGCAGCACTAGACAGGGGGCGAGCCTCAATGAGCAGTTCTTC	CASSTRQGASLNEQFF
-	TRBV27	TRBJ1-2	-	TGTGCCAGCAGTTCCGCAGGGGAAGAGCACACCTTC	CASSSAGEEHTF
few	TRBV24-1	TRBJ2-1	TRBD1	TGTGCCACCAGTGCCCCACCCGGACAGGGACAGGGCAATGAGCAGTTCTTC	CATSAPPGQGQGNEQFF
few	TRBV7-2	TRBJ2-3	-	TGTGCCAGCAGCGAGGGGGGGCGAGCTACAGATACGCAGTATTTT	CASSEGGRATDTQYF
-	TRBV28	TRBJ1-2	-	TGTGCCAGCAGCGCGGCAGGGAATGGCTACACCTTC	CASSAAGNGYTF
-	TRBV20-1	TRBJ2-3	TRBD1	TGCAGTGCTAGGGGGGGACAGGGAAGGACAGATACGCAGTATTTT	CSARGGQGRTDTQYF
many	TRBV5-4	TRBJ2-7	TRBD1	TGTGCCAGCAGCTACGAAGGACAGGGGGCATCGCACGAGCAGTACTTC	CASSYEGQGASHEQYF